This TCR beta chain was retrieved from a study of CD8 T cells in ankylosing spondylitis (dated by TCRdb to 2016 to 2017). For context, the study as a whole: T cell receptor beta repertoires were profiled in healthy donors and ankylosing spondylitis patients so that disease-linked TCR variants could be found. The whole study cohort included some 100 healthy donors and some 27 ankylosing spondylitis patients. Peripheral blood was sampled, and synovial fluid was additionally collected from ankylosing spondylitis patients. What the study reported, not specific to this receptor: Some motif variants were previously reported in synovial fluid and blood of reactive arthritis patients, suggesting common disease-initiation mechanisms. The disease-linked clones had a CD8+ phenotype and were found at relatively low frequencies in peripheral blood. The disease-linked clones were reported as significantly enriched in matched synovial fluid samples from ankylosing spondylitis patients. Blood from ankylosing spondylitis patients appeared to be characterized by a TCR beta motif made up of under 10 highly homologous amino acid variants.

The reads were generated on an Illumina HiSeq 2500. TCR beta libraries were prepared by quantitative 5'-RACE with molecular barcodes. The original pipeline was this. To identify disease-linked TCR variants, a new computational method was used, one built on a probabilistic model of VDJ rearrangement. The public sequencing data were trimmed at Q25 with fastp and processed into clonotypes with MiXCR by TCRdb, which kept only in-frame beta chains. Every distinct CDR3 protein forms one entry, paired with its most common genes and DNA. What appears here as the V and J calls and clone size reflects TCRdb's work, not the paper's. The sample profile shows about 750,000 distinct CDR3 sequences; around 17% of them were found once. In total, the top ten clones hold 15% to 20% of the sample. Here V drops 3 bases and J drops 2 bases, and the junction holds 11 bases not matched to any gene. The CDR3 runs 19 residues from the cysteine to the phenylalanine. Of all the DNA, just the CDR3 is kept, 57 bases in frame from base 1.

In this sample, this clonotype turned up a few times. It lacks a known antigen. One base away there is no much larger clone; base qualities are not given. The chain is encoded by TRBV12-3 or TRBV12-4 joined to TRBJ2-4, and 12 bases in between align with TRBD1. This clonotype was sampled from a male donor with ankylosing spondylitis. The sample was blood, either unsorted or a sorted T cell fraction (not recorded which). The CDR3 is CASSFESGGQGATKNIQYF. The DNA sequence reads TGTGCCAGCAGTTTCGAGAGTGGGGGACAGGGGGCGACCAAAAACATTCAGTACTTC.